Shown below are 14 T cell receptor beta chains from a single sample sequenced in a study of blood T cell repertoires in COVID-19. Measured with immunoSEQ multiplex PCR; TCRdb has only the in-frame clones, and not every one. The table records about 230,000 clones, 83% of them present only once. Sequenced input: peripheral blood. These receptors all stem from a woman between 70 and 85 years old with active or convalescent COVID-19.

The V and J genes are TRBV3-1 (or the pseudogene TRBV3-2) and TRBJ1-4, with TRBD1 matching 7 bases. Germline V gives CDR1 LGHDT, CDR2 YNNKEL (reference sequence). The V gene end was trimmed by 7 bases and the J gene end by 7 bases; junction bases not matched to a gene: 9. This CDR3 spans 14 amino acids. This CDR3 is CASTATGLSEKLFF. The CDR3 coding sequence is TGTGCCAGCACCGCGACAGGGTTAAGTGAAAAACTGTTTTTT.

The chain combines TRBV30 with TRBJ1-2, with D possibly TRBD1 on 5 matching bases. With 1 base removed from V and 2 bases from J, the gap between germline ends came to 14 bases. This CDR3 has 15 residues. Germline lookup yields CDR1 GTSNPN and CDR2 SVGIG (reference sequence). The DNA for the CDR3 is TGTGCCTGGAGTGCCGCAGGGTCAGCCAACTATGGCTACACCTTC. Its protein product is CAWSAAGSANYGYTF.

The chain combines TRBV18 with TRBJ2-1; 9 bases are a match to TRBD1. This CDR3 contains 15 residues. The V gene end was trimmed by 5 bases and the J gene end by 4 bases; junction bases not matched to a gene: 6. Germline V lookup: CDR1 KGHSH, CDR2 LQKENI. The CDR3 DNA is TGTGCCAGCTCATCAGGGACAGGGTTATACAATGAGCAGTTCTTC. This translates into CASSSGTGLYNEQFF.

The chain employs TRBV5-4 and TRBJ2-3; D is perhaps TRBD2 (6 bases). Germline loops: CDR1 SGHNT, CDR2 YYREEE (reference sequence). The CDR3 contains 16 residues. V was trimmed by 0 bases and J by 3 bases, leaving 14 bases between them. CDR3 region: CASSLGTSQSTDTQYF. Written as DNA, the CDR3 is TGTGCCAGCAGCTTGGGTACTAGCCAGAGTACAGATACGCAGTATTTT.

The chain uses TRBV3-1 (or the pseudogene TRBV3-2) and TRBJ2-1, with TRBD2 matching 9 bases. Germline V CDR1 and CDR2: LGHDT, YNNKEL (reference sequence). V dropped 6 bases and J dropped 0; count of bases not matched to a gene: 6. CDR3 length: 16 amino acids. This CDR3 is CASSPGLASSYNEQFF. DNA for the CDR3: TGTGCCAGCAGTCCGGGACTAGCAAGCTCCTACAATGAGCAGTTCTTC.

The DNA for the CDR3 is TGCAGCGTTCGGGGGGAATATCCAGGTGGCAACACTGAAGCTTTCTTT. Its protein is CSVRGEYPGGNTEAFF. The rearrangement links TRBV29-1 to TRBJ1-1, with D maybe TRBD1 (5 bases). V was pared by 5 bases and J by 2 bases, with 21 bases between. The CDR3 is made up of 16 amino acids. Germline CDR1 and CDR2: SQVTM and ANQGSEA.

This clone has only a few counts. The chain combines TRBV2 with TRBJ1-1, with D unclear. Germline loops: CDR1 SNHLY, CDR2 FYNNEI. This CDR3 has 14 amino acids. With 7 bases removed from V and 10 bases from J, the gap between germline ends came to 22 bases. CDR3 in amino acids: CASNEDLGGVVAFF. DNA of the CDR3: TGTGCCAGCAATGAGGACCTAGGCGGGGTTGTAGCTTTCTTT.

This chain uses TRBV14 with TRBJ1-3; 7 bases are shared with TRBD1. V lost 7 bases, J lost 0 bases, and 6 bases stayed unmatched. CDR1 and CDR2 from the germline V gene are SGHDN and FVKESK. The CDR3 contains 15 residues. CDR3 nucleotides: TGTGCCAGCATGGACAGGTCAATCTCTGGAAACACCATATATTTT. This sequence encodes CASMDRSISGNTIYF.

V and J are TRBV2 and TRBJ2-1; tentatively, D is TRBD2 (6 bases). This CDR3 region has 17 residues. The V end lost 2 bases, the J end lost 2 bases, and 16 bases lay between the germline ends. Germline CDR1 reads SNHLY; CDR2 reads FYNNEI. The CDR3 protein is CASSERAGYLTYNEQFF. In nucleotides, the CDR3 is TGTGCCAGCAGTGAAAGGGCGGGGTATCTAACCTACAATGAGCAGTTCTTC.

This sequence joins TRBV29-1 and TRBJ2-6; unclear D gene. With 7 bases removed from V and 3 bases from J, the gap between germline ends came to 13 bases. Germline CDR1 and CDR2: SQVTM and ANQGSEA. This CDR3 has 14 amino acids. The CDR3 spells CSAGGSGGANVLTF. As DNA, the CDR3 is TGCAGCGCCGGCGGTTCGGGTGGGGCCAACGTCCTGACTTTC.

This chain connects TRBV2 to TRBJ2-1, with 13 nucleotides matching TRBD2. Trimming at V came to 4 bases and at J to 9 bases, leaving 12 bases not matched to a gene. Per germline, CDR1 SNHLY and CDR2 FYNNEI. The CDR3 is 17 amino acids. The CDR3 coding sequence is TGTGCCAGCAGTGTCGAAGGGGCCCGGACTAGCGGGAGTGAGCAGTTCTTC. Protein product: CASSVEGARTSGSEQFF.

The table lists this clone with a few counts. This sequence joins TRBV2 and TRBJ1-2; D uncertain. CDR3 length: 11 residues. Trimming left V 6 bases short and J 4 bases short, with 6 bases between. Germline V CDR1 and CDR2: SNHLY, FYNNEI. The chain's CDR3 is CASSPTYGYTF. The CDR3 DNA sequence: TGTGCCAGCAGCCCTACCTATGGCTACACCTTC. The whole variable domain, filled in from reference TRBV2 and TRBJ1-2, reads EPEVTQTPSHQVTQMGQEVILRCVPISNHLYFYWYRQILGQKVEFLVSFYNNEISEKSEIFDDQFSVERPDGSNFTLKIRSTKLEDSAMYFCASSPTYGYTFGSGTRLTVV.

V and J are TRBV19 and TRBJ1-5; D ambiguous. The CDR3 has 15 amino acids. With 2 bases removed from V and 0 bases from J, the gap between germline ends came to 8 bases. Germline loops: CDR1 LNHDA, CDR2 SQIVND (reference sequence). The CDR3 DNA is TGTGCCAGTAGTATAATGCAGGATAGCAATCAGCCCCAGCATTTT. This encodes CASSIMQDSNQPQHF.

The chain links TRBV7-2 to TRBJ2-7; 9 bases match TRBD2. Germline values: CDR1 SGHTA, CDR2 FQGNSA. CDR3 size: 18 residues. Losses at the gene ends were 1 base for V and 4 bases for J; bases not matched to a gene: 14. Here the CDR3 DNA reads TGTGCCAGCAGCTTAGTAGGCCTGGGCGGGGGGGCGTTATACGAGCAGTACTTC. Protein sequence: CASSLVGLGGGALYEQYF.